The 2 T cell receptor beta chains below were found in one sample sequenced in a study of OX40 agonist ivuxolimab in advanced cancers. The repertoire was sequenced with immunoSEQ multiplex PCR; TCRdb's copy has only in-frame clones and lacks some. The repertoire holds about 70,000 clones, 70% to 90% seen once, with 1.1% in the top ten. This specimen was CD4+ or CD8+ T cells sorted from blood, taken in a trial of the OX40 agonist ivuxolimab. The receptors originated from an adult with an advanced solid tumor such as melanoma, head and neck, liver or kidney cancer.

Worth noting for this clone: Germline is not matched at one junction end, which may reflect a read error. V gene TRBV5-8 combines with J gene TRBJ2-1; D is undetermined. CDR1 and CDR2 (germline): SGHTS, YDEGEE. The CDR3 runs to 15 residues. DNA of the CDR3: TGTGCCAGCAAGCTTGGCCCTAGAGAGTACAATGGGCAGTTCTTC. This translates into CASKLGPREYNGQFF.

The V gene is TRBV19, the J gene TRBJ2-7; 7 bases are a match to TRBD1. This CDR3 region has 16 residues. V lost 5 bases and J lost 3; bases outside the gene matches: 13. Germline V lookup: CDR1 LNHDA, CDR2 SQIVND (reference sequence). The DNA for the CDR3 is TGTGCCAGTAGTGCGTACAGGGGAAGAGGGGACTACGAGCAGTACTTC. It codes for CASSAYRGRGDYEQYF.